This is a list of T cell receptor beta chains from one sample in a study of glioma-infiltrating T cells. One entry per CDR3 protein, called by TCRdb with MiXCR from the multiplex PCR reads. The data show 300,000 to 450,000 distinct CDR3 sequences, roughly two fifths seen once. Sequenced: glioma tissue, nonneoplastic brain tissue, or PBMCs (not recorded which). The receptor set was obtained from a human donor with low-grade glioma or glioblastoma, undergoing nonglioma brain surgery, or in good health (not recorded which). CDR3s include the opening cysteine and the closing phenylalanine or tryptophan. A D gene is named only where the DNA matches it firmly. A row's size may be missing; if present it is once, few, many or a size class.

V,D,size,J,DNA,CDR3
TRBV20-1,NA,NA,TRBJ1-2,TGCAGTGCGCCGGGACGGGGGGACCAAGCTAACTATGGCTACACCTTC,CSAPGRGDQANYGYTF
TRBV5-1,NA,few,TRBJ2-1,TGCGCCAGCAGCCTCGAGCGGTACTCCTACAATGAGCAGTTCTTC,CASSLERYSYNEQFF
TRBV18,NA,NA,TRBJ1-1,TGTGTCAGCTCATCACGACAGGCCGTTGGGACTGAAGCTTTCTTT,CVSSSRQAVGTEAFF
TRBV4-1,TRBD1,NA,TRBJ2-3,TGCGCCAGCAGCCAGGACAGGGCAGATATGCAGTATTTT,CASSQDRADMQYF
TRBV28,TRBD2,NA,TRBJ2-1,TGTGCCAGCAGTTTAAGGGCTAGCGGGAATGAGCAGTTATTC,CASSLRASGNEQLF
TRBV6-6,NA,once,TRBJ1-1,TGTTCCAACAGTTCCCCCCCCGGTATTGAAGCTTTCTTT,CSNSSPPGIEAFF
TRBV28,TRBD1,NA,TRBJ2-1,TGTGCCAGCAGTTTGGGGGACAGGAGTTACAATGAGCAGTTCTTC,CASSLGDRSYNEQFF
TRBV11-2,NA,NA,TRBJ1-1,TGTGCCAGCAGCTCGTCGGGACGGGGCACTCGAATGAACACTGAAGCTTTCTTT,CASSSSGRGTRMNTEAFF
TRBV7-9,TRBD2,NA,TRBJ2-1,TGTGCCAGCAGTTTTAGCCCACTAGCGGCAAGGGGGAATGAGCAGTTCTTC,CASSFSPLAARGNEQFF
TRBV20-1,NA,few,TRBJ2-3,TGCAGTGCTAGAGATTTGTGGGAGGCCGACCCTAGCACAGATACGCAGTATTTT,CSARDLWEADPSTDTQYF